These 9 T cell receptor beta chains originate from one sample sequenced in a study of blood T cell repertoires in COVID-19. Profiled with immunoSEQ multiplex PCR; TCRdb holds only in-frame clones, not every one. The repertoire holds 80,000 to 100,000 clones, with roughly nine tenths as singletons. The sequencing input was peripheral blood. The source of these receptors is a woman aged 45 to 65 with active or convalescent COVID-19.

This rearrangement joins TRBV5-5 to TRBJ2-1; 8 nucleotides agree with TRBD1. The ends lost 3 bases at V and 2 bases at J; junction bases unmatched: 7. The CDR3 contains 16 residues. CDR1 is SGHKS, CDR2 YYEKEE, per germline (reference sequence). Here the CDR3 DNA reads TGTGCCAGCAGCTCGACAGGGGATAATACCTACAATGAGCAGTTCTTC. This encodes CASSSTGDNTYNEQFF. The full variable domain, with the rest looked up from reference TRBV5-5 and TRBJ2-1, is DAGVTQSPTHLIKTRGQQVTLRCSPISGHKSVSWYQQVLGQGPQFIFQYYEKEERGRGNFPDRFSARQFPNYSSELNVNALLLGDSALYLCASSSTGDNTYNEQFFGPGTRLTVL.

The rearrangement links TRBV30 to TRBJ1-2; D possibly corresponds to TRBD1 (6 bases). The CDR3 runs 14 residues. Deletions cut 3 bases from V and 5 bases from J, with 16 bases between. The germline V gene encodes CDR1 GTSNPN and CDR2 SVGIG (reference sequence). The CDR3 protein is CAWRKQGEGYGYTF. The CDR3 DNA follows: TGTGCCTGGAGAAAACAGGGTGAAGGATATGGCTACACCTTC.

V and J are TRBV30 and TRBJ1-6; no clear D gene. Looked up from germline, CDR1 is GTSNPN and CDR2 is SVGIG (reference sequence). CDR3 length equals 14 residues. V was clipped by 2 bases and J by 10 bases, with 15 bases between them. The CDR3 loop reads CAWSPGTSKSPLHF. CDR3 bases: TGTGCCTGGAGTCCCGGTACCTCGAAGTCACCCCTCCACTTT.

J is TRBJ1-3 and V is TRBV30; TRBD1 agrees at 9 bases. This CDR3 has 17 residues. V was clipped by 7 bases and J by 4 bases; unmatched bases: 17. CDR1 is GTSNPN and CDR2 is SVGIG in the germline V gene (reference sequence). CDR3 protein: CAYPGTGSPPHGNTIYF. CDR3 nucleotide sequence: TGTGCCTATCCCGGGACAGGGAGCCCTCCTCACGGAAACACCATATATTTT. The entire variable domain, with the rest obtained from reference TRBV30 and TRBJ1-3, is as follows: SQTIHQWPATLVQPVGSPLSLECTVEGTSNPNLYWYRQAAGRGLQLLFYSVGIGQISSEVPQNLSASRPQDRQFILSSKKLLLSDSGFYLCAYPGTGSPPHGNTIYFGEGSWLTVV.

V gene TRBV7-8 combines with J gene TRBJ2-7; a possible D gene is TRBD1 (6 bases). The CDR3 totals 15 residues. Germline V lookup: CDR1 SGHVS, CDR2 FQNEAQ. Trimming shortened V by 6 bases and J by 4 bases, and 19 bases separated the two germline ends. CDR3 nucleotides: TGTGCCAGCAGTTCTAGACAGGAGAGAATTTACGAGCAGTACTTC. This gives the protein CASSSRQERIYEQYF.

V gene TRBV7-9 combines with J gene TRBJ2-1; TRBD1 is a possible D gene (5 bases). V gave up 1 base and J gave up 8 bases, with 6 bases separating them. Germline loops: CDR1 SEHNR, CDR2 FQNEAQ (reference sequence). This CDR3 has 12 residues. The CDR3 spells CASSLEGYEQFF. The CDR3 DNA sequence: TGTGCCAGCAGCTTAGAGGGGTATGAGCAGTTCTTC.

The rearrangement joins TRBV18 to TRBJ2-1; TRBD2 agrees at 11 bases. The CDR3 runs to 16 residues. Trimming cost V 2 bases and J 4 bases; bases outside gene matches: 4. Per the germline V gene, CDR1 is KGHSH and CDR2 is LQKENI. The CDR3 coding sequence is TGTGCCAGCTCACCAGGTGGACTAGCGGGTTACAATGAGCAGTTCTTC. Amino acid sequence: CASSPGGLAGYNEQFF.

The genes are TRBV20-1 and TRBJ2-5; 9 bases fit TRBD2. Per the germline V gene, CDR1 is DFQATT and CDR2 is SNEGSKA (reference sequence). The CDR3 consists of 17 residues. Trimming at V came to 3 bases and at J to 2 bases, leaving 13 bases not matched to a gene. CDR3 protein: CSASKGYSGGDQETQYF. The CDR3 bases are TGCAGTGCTAGTAAAGGGTATAGCGGGGGTGATCAAGAGACCCAGTACTTC.

The chain recombines TRBV3-1 (or the pseudogene TRBV3-2) with TRBJ1-5, with D perhaps TRBD1 (5 bases). Between the trimmed V and J ends, which lost 6 bases and 0 bases, there was a span of 9 bases. CDR1 is LGHDT, CDR2 YNNKEL, per germline (reference sequence). The CDR3 is 14 residues long. The CDR3: CASSRGGSNQPQHF. CDR3 nucleotide sequence: TGTGCCAGCAGTAGGGGAGGTAGCAATCAGCCCCAGCATTTT.